This TCR beta chain was captured in a study of cytomegalovirus exposure and HLA in healthy donors. The PCR was carried out with 60 Vbeta primers and 13 Jbeta primers. Some clones are missing from TCRdb's copy, which holds only in-frame ones; the method was immunoSEQ multiplex PCR. The profile shows roughly 200,000 clones, nearly 80% of them singletons. Germline loops: CDR1 MNHNY, CDR2 SVGAGI (reference sequence). The CDR3 runs 14 residues. V lost 6 bases and J lost 4; bases outside the gene matches: 1. As regards this clone: Its antigen is as yet unknown.

Regarding the study as a whole: Donors belonging to an Asian-associated ancestry cluster reportedly showed fewer N-insertions in productive TCRs than the 666-donor mean, according to what a later analysis found. Cytomegalovirus-associated status was assigned to approximately 160 TCR beta chains. In a later analysis, several top co-occurrence clusters appeared linked to parvovirus B19, influenza, CMV and Epstein-Barr virus.

Each of the donors was a healthy bone marrow donor. The sample was PBMCs. The TCR comes from a female donor in good health and CMV-seronegative. The genes are TRBV6-6 and TRBJ2-1, with TRBD2 identical over 12 bases. CDR3 residues: CASRGTSGYNEQFF. In nucleotides, the CDR3 is TGTGCCAGCAGGGGGACTAGCGGGTACAATGAGCAGTTCTTC.